These 26 T cell receptor beta chains share one sample of origin, sequenced in a study of PD-L1 blockade in urothelial cancer. Generated by immunoSEQ multiplex PCR, the TCRdb table keeps only in-frame clones and is missing some. The sample comprises more than 65,000 clones, roughly 87% of which are singletons, and around 5% rests with the top ten. The sequencing here drew on PBMCs, taken around atezolizumab (anti-PD-L1) treatment. These receptors were collected from a woman aged 65 to 85 with urothelial cancer.

The chain carries TRBV5-1 and TRBJ2-7; TRBD1 matches at 7 bases. Looked up from germline, CDR1 is SGHRS and CDR2 is YFSETQ. The CDR3 is made up of 17 amino acids. The trim removed 5 bases at V and 0 bases at J, leaving 14 bases unmatched. For the CDR3, the DNA is TGCGCCAGCAGTATTCAGGGGTCCGGGACAGCCTCCTACGAGCAGTACTTC. It yields the protein CASSIQGSGTASYEQYF. Full variable domain (remainder filled in from reference TRBV5-1 and TRBJ2-7): KAGVTQTPRYLIKTRGQQVTLSCSPISGHRSVSWYQQTPGQGLQFLFEYFSETQRNKGNFPGRFSGRQFSNSRSEMNVSTLELGDSALYLCASSIQGSGTASYEQYFGPGTRLTVT.

The chain couples TRBV28 to TRBJ2-6; no clear D gene. Looked up from germline, CDR1 is MDHEN and CDR2 is SYDVKM. The V end was cut by 2 bases, the J end by 8 bases, with 13 bases between. This CDR3 spans 15 amino acids. The CDR3 bases are TGTGCCAGCAGTTTACTTGGCCTTCGTTCCAACGTCCTGACTTTC. Amino acids: CASSLLGLRSNVLTF.

V usage is TRBV28 and J usage is TRBJ2-4; TRBD1 matches at 8 bases. There are 16 residues in the CDR3. V shed 5 bases and J 4 bases; nucleotides not matched to a gene: 10. CDR1 is MDHEN and CDR2 is SYDVKM in the germline V gene. The CDR3 here is CASSPGRDRIKNIQYF. CDR3 nucleotides: TGTGCCAGCAGTCCCGGCCGGGACAGGATTAAAAACATTCAGTACTTC.

The chain recombines TRBV28 with TRBJ1-3, with 10 bases that match TRBD1. With 3 bases clipped from V and 0 bases from J, the junction kept 2 bases outside the gene matches. The CDR3 is 16 residues long. Germline CDR1 is MDHEN and CDR2 is SYDVKM. CDR3 region: CASSFDRGLSGNTIYF. As DNA, the CDR3 is TGTGCCAGCAGTTTCGACAGGGGGCTCTCTGGAAACACCATATATTTT. Based on the CDR3 plus reference TRBV28 and TRBJ1-3, the full variable domain is DVKVTQSSRYLVKRTGEKVFLECVQDMDHENMFWYRQDPGLGLRLIYFSYDVKMKEKGDIPEGYSVSREKKERFSLILESASTNQTSMYLCASSFDRGLSGNTIYFGEGSWLTVV.

In regard to this clone: The junction departs from the called germline gene at one end, perhaps through a read error. The J gene is TRBJ2-7, the V gene TRBV2, with 8 bases that match TRBD1. The length of the CDR3 is 14 residues. The germline gives CDR1 SNHLY, CDR2 FYNNEI. The CDR3 coding sequence is TGTGCCAGCACTGAACCGACAGGGGCTGACGAGCAGTACTTC. Residues: CASTEPTGADEQYF. Full variable domain (missing parts from reference TRBV2 and TRBJ2-7): EPEVTQTPSHQVTQMGQEVILRCVPISNHLYFYWYRQILGQKVEFLVSFYNNEISEKSEIFDDQFSVERPDGSNFTLKIRSTKLEDSAMYFCASTEPTGADEQYFGPGTRLTVT.

The chain uses TRBV6-1 and TRBJ2-7; D is possibly TRBD2 (5 bases). With 6 bases removed from V and 1 base from J, the gap between germline ends came to 13 bases. There are 14 residues in the CDR3. Germline V CDR1 and CDR2: MNHNS, SASEGT. CDR3 protein: CASSTLGVSYEQYF. The CDR3 DNA reads TGTGCCAGCAGCACACTGGGAGTTTCCTACGAGCAGTACTTC.

The V call is TRBV19, the J call TRBJ1-4; D is unclear. The CDR3 loop spans 17 amino acids. V gave up 5 bases and J gave up 4 bases, with 20 bases separating them. Germline V gives CDR1 LNHDA, CDR2 SQIVND (reference sequence). The DNA for the CDR3 is TGTGCCAGTAGTGAACGCCCTCGGGGTGGAAGTAATGAAAAACTGTTTTTT. Amino acids: CASSERPRGGSNEKLFF.

The rearrangement joins TRBV5-1 to TRBJ2-5; weak D call: TRBD1 (6 bases). Trimming removed 4 bases at V and 2 bases at J, with 12 bases between. The CDR3 extends over 14 amino acids. Germline loops: CDR1 SGHRS, CDR2 YFSETQ. The CDR3 sequence: CASSVLTGQETQYF. In nucleotides, the CDR3 is TGCGCCAGCAGCGTCCTAACAGGGCAAGAGACCCAGTACTTC.

The chain employs TRBV7-6 and TRBJ2-1; 7 positions match TRBD2. V trimming: 1 base; J trimming: 3 bases; junction bases outside the gene matches: 0. The germline gives CDR1 SGHVS, CDR2 FNYEAQ. The CDR3 contains 14 residues. CDR3 loop: CASSLGDYYNEQFF. In DNA form, the CDR3 reads TGTGCCAGCAGCTTAGGGGACTACTACAATGAGCAGTTCTTC.

This chain connects TRBV6-1 to TRBJ1-4; D is unresolved. Germline CDR1 and CDR2: MNHNS and SASEGT. V lost 6 bases and J lost 0, with 11 bases in between. The CDR3 spans 15 residues. The CDR3 nucleotides read TGTGCCAGCAGGACGACGGGAGCAACTAATGAAAAACTGTTTTTT. Its protein is CASRTTGATNEKLFF.

The chain carries TRBV6-1 and TRBJ1-4; D perhaps matches TRBD1 (5 bases). Germline V lookup: CDR1 MNHNS, CDR2 SASEGT. Trimming removed 3 bases at V and 3 bases at J, with 11 bases between. The CDR3 loop spans 15 amino acids. This chain's CDR3 is CASSDGGVSNEKLFF. CDR3 coding DNA: TGTGCCAGCAGTGATGGAGGGGTCTCTAATGAAAAACTGTTTTTT.

This clone was observed once. The V and J genes are TRBV28 and TRBJ2-2, with D possibly matching TRBD2 (5 bases). The CDR3 is 17 residues long. V was trimmed by 3 bases and J by 3 bases, leaving 17 bases between them. The germline CDR1 and CDR2 sequences are MDHEN and SYDVKM. This CDR3 reads CASSFIAGVFDTGELFF. The CDR3 region has the DNA TGTGCCAGCAGTTTTATCGCGGGCGTTTTTGACACCGGGGAGCTGTTTTTT.

In its sample, this clone was seen a few times. The V call is TRBV21-1, the J call TRBJ2-2; TRBD2, as called in the table, went unchecked against the DNA. TRBV21-1 is tagged as a pseudogene. The CDR3 has 13 amino acids. DNA for the CDR3: TGTGCCAGCAGCAAAGAAGCTGGCGGGGAGCTGTTTTTT. Translation: CASSKEAGGELFF.

The genes are TRBV11-2 and TRBJ1-1, with unresolved D. Trimming left V 2 bases short and J 5 bases short, with 9 bases between. The CDR3 contains 13 residues. Per the germline V gene, CDR1 is SGHAT and CDR2 is FQNNGV. CDR3 loop: CASSLNGNTEAFF. CDR3 DNA: TGTGCCAGCAGCTTAAACGGGAATACTGAAGCTTTCTTT.

The rearrangement uses TRBV7-9 and TRBJ1-1, with TRBD1 matching over 7 bases. The junction had 8 bases not matched to a gene; V was cut back by 6 bases and J by 7 bases. Germline CDR1 SEHNR, CDR2 FQNEAQ (reference sequence). The CDR3 extends over 13 amino acids. In DNA, the CDR3 is TGTGCCAGCAGAGCTCCGGACAGGTTTGAAGCTTTCTTT. Its protein product is CASRAPDRFEAFF. The entire variable domain, with the rest obtained from reference TRBV7-9 and TRBJ1-1, is as follows: DTGVSQNPRHKITKRGQNVTFRCDPISEHNRLYWYRQTLGQGPEFLTYFQNEAQLEKSRLLSDRFSAERPKGSFSTLEIQRTEQGDSAMYLCASRAPDRFEAFFGQGTRLTVV.

The CDR3 loop is CASSLDRGDTGELFF. For the CDR3, the DNA is TGCGCCAGCAGCCTTGACAGGGGGGACACCGGGGAGCTGTTTTTT. V gene TRBV5-1 combines with J gene TRBJ2-2; the match to TRBD1 covers 9 bases. Trimming cost V 4 bases and J 3 bases; bases outside gene matches: 4. The CDR3 covers 15 residues. Germline V gene sequence: CDR1 SGHRS, CDR2 YFSETQ.

The chain is built from TRBV28 and TRBJ2-7; possible D gene TRBD2, 6 bases. Trimming took off 2 bases at V and 6 bases at J, with 11 bases between the two ends. Germline loops: CDR1 MDHEN, CDR2 SYDVKM. The CDR3 length is 13 residues. The CDR3 sequence: CASSLGGEPEQYF. The CDR3 nucleotides read TGTGCCAGCAGTTTAGGCGGGGAGCCCGAGCAGTACTTC. Full variable domain (outside the CDR3, taken from reference TRBV28 and TRBJ2-7): DVKVTQSSRYLVKRTGEKVFLECVQDMDHENMFWYRQDPGLGLRLIYFSYDVKMKEKGDIPEGYSVSREKKERFSLILESASTNQTSMYLCASSLGGEPEQYFGPGTRLTVT.

The sample holds one count of this clone. V and J are TRBV5-6 and TRBJ2-1; tentatively, D is TRBD2 (5 bases). Germline lookup yields CDR1 SGHDT and CDR2 YYEEEE. The CDR3 is 13 residues long. V was clipped by 4 bases and J by 5 bases, with 10 bases between them. The CDR3 DNA reads TGTGCCAGCAGCAGCGGCCCCAACAATGAGCAGTTCTTC. It is translated as CASSSGPNNEQFF.

Points on this clone: In the same sample, other DNA sequences code for this CDR3. The genes are TRBV20-1 and TRBJ2-7; the D is unclear. CDR1 and CDR2 (germline): DFQATT, SNEGSKA (reference sequence). CDR3 length: 11 amino acids. V lost 6 bases to trimming and J lost 0 bases, with 6 bases between them. The CDR3 DNA sequence: TGCAGTGCGCGGAGCTCCTACGAGCAGTACTTC. Protein: CSARSSYEQYF.

CDR3 DNA sequence: TGTGCCAGCAGCTTAGGCACTCAACCCTCCTACAATGAGCAGTTCTTC. Amino acids: CASSLGTQPSYNEQFF. The rearrangement joins TRBV7-2 to TRBJ2-1; D gene ambiguous. V gave up 1 base and J gave up 0 bases, with 10 bases separating them. The CDR3 is 16 residues long. Germline CDR1 and CDR2: SGHTA and FQGNSA.

The chain combines TRBV5-1 with TRBJ2-3; no clear D. The germline CDR1 and CDR2 sequences are SGHRS and YFSETQ. Trimming pared 0 bases from V and 2 bases from J, leaving 10 bases between. This CDR3 spans 15 amino acids. CDR3 sequence (DNA): TGCGCCAGCAGCTTGGAACCTAGAGCCACAGATACGCAGTATTTT. Translating gives CASSLEPRATDTQYF.

This chain joins TRBV6-1 and TRBJ2-6; D perhaps matches TRBD2 (6 bases). Trimming removed 3 bases from V and 6 bases from J, with 18 bases in between. This CDR3 is built from 17 residues. The germline V gene encodes CDR1 MNHNS and CDR2 SASEGT. The CDR3: CASSELGGNQLANVLTF. The CDR3 nucleotides are TGTGCCAGCAGTGAGCTTGGCGGGAATCAATTGGCCAACGTCCTGACTTTC.

In its sample, this clone was seen a few times. The J gene is TRBJ2-1, the V gene TRBV4-2; D ambiguous. Germline V CDR1 and CDR2: LGHNA, YNFKEQ. V shed 1 base and J shed 0 bases, with 7 bases lying between them. There are 15 residues in the CDR3. CDR3: CASSQAASSYNEQFF. The CDR3, as DNA: TGTGCCAGCAGCCAAGCAGCGAGCTCCTACAATGAGCAGTTCTTC.

Here the CDR3 reads CASSQDRGGGLGWFYGYTF. CDR3 in DNA: TGCGCCAGCAGCCAAGATCGAGGAGGGGGCCTCGGGTGGTTCTATGGCTACACCTTC. V and J are TRBV4-3 and TRBJ1-2; 7 nucleotides align to TRBD1. Germline trimming cut 0 bases from V and 4 bases from J; bases unmatched to any gene: 17. This CDR3 is built from 19 residues. The germline V gene encodes CDR1 LGHNA and CDR2 YSLEER.

The rearrangement links TRBV6-1 to TRBJ2-7; TRBD2 might be the D (6 bases). The germline V and J ends were trimmed by 3 bases and 9 bases, with 15 bases remaining between them. Germline V lookup: CDR1 MNHNS, CDR2 SASEGT. CDR3 length equals 13 residues. CDR3 residues: CASSDWGDEAQYF. CDR3 coding DNA: TGTGCCAGCAGTGACTGGGGGGATGAGGCGCAGTACTTC.

This rearrangement joins TRBV4-3 to TRBJ1-4; 10 nucleotides agree with TRBD1. Germline V gene sequence: CDR1 LGHNA, CDR2 YSLEER. V trimming: 2 bases; J trimming: 6 bases; junction bases outside the gene matches: 12. The CDR3 spans 18 residues. The CDR3 reads CASSQIHLGQGIYEKLFF. Written as DNA, the CDR3 is TGCGCCAGCAGCCAAATTCACCTGGGACAGGGGATATATGAAAAACTGTTTTTT.